This entry lists 17 T cell receptor beta chains sequenced from one sample in a study of brain T cells in children with intractable seizures. Time point denoted: blood from clinic visit 5 months post-surgery; TSC patient then seizure free. Method: immunoSEQ multiplex PCR; TCRdb's copy keeps in-frame clones and lacks some. This table holds approximately 330,000 clones, approximately 93% found once. Sequences were derived from peripheral blood, sampled 4 to 5 months after surgery. The source of these receptors is a boy in the first two years of life with tuberous sclerosis and intractable seizures.

CDR3 region: CATSGRTSGFRGQFF. The CDR3 DNA is TGTGCCACCAGCGGTCGGACTAGCGGGTTCCGGGGGCAGTTCTTC. This sequence joins TRBV15 and TRBJ2-1, with 11 positions matching TRBD2. Germline values: CDR1 LNHNV, CDR2 YYDKDF (reference sequence). V was pared by 5 bases and J by 12 bases, with 12 bases of the junction left unmatched. CDR3 length: 15 amino acids.

The chain recombines TRBV3-1 (or the pseudogene TRBV3-2) with TRBJ2-2; 7 bases match TRBD1. V lost 1 base and J lost 5; bases outside the gene matches: 1. Germline V CDR1 and CDR2: LGHDT, YNNKEL (reference sequence). The CDR3 covers 14 residues. This CDR3 is CASSQAGQTGELFF. CDR3 in DNA: TGTGCCAGCAGCCAAGCGGGACAGACCGGGGAGCTGTTTTTT.

The chain joins TRBV10-3 to TRBJ1-1, with D possibly being TRBD1 (5 bases). This CDR3 is 13 amino acids long. Trimming shortened V by 4 bases and J by 3 bases, and 9 bases separated the two germline ends. Germline-derived CDR1 and CDR2 are ENHRY and SYGVKD. CDR3 bases: TGTGCCATCAGTGTAATGGGGGACACTGAAGCTTTCTTT. This sequence encodes CAISVMGDTEAFF.

The CDR3 DNA is TGTGCCGTCACTGGAGGACAGGGGAGTCCAGATACGCAGTATTTT. As protein: CAVTGGQGSPDTQYF. The chain recombines TRBV24-1 with TRBJ2-3; TRBD1 agrees at 9 bases. Germline assignment: CDR1 KGHDR and CDR2 SFDVKD. The CDR3 contains 15 residues. The V and J ends lost 12 bases and 4 bases, in that order; junction bases with no gene match: 13.

This chain joins TRBV3-1 (or the pseudogene TRBV3-2) and TRBJ1-1, with 10 bases lining up with TRBD1. The CDR3 has 18 amino acids. After removal of 2 bases from V and 1 base from J, the junction contained 10 bases not matched to a gene. CDR1 and CDR2 from the germline V gene are LGHDT and YNNKEL (reference sequence). In nucleotides, the CDR3 is TGTGCCAGCAGCCAACCCCGGGACAGGGGTTTTCGGAACACTGAAGCTTTCTTT. Its protein product is CASSQPRDRGFRNTEAFF.

V gene TRBV9 combines with J gene TRBJ2-3; D may be TRBD2 (6 bases). Germline values: CDR1 SGDLS, CDR2 YYNGEE. There are 15 residues in the CDR3. The V end lost 0 bases, the J end lost 2 bases, and 10 bases lay between the germline ends. The CDR3 loop is CASSVGLGDTDTQYF. CDR3 coding DNA: TGTGCCAGCAGCGTAGGACTAGGAGACACAGATACGCAGTATTTT.

The genes are TRBV30 and TRBJ2-2, with TRBD2 as a possible D gene (7 bases). V was clipped by 2 bases and J by 5 bases, with 12 bases between them. This CDR3 is 14 amino acids long. The germline V gene has CDR1 GTSNPN and CDR2 SVGIG (reference sequence). CDR3 bases: TGTGCCTGGAGTAGGGGGGGTAAGACCGGGGAGCTGTTTTTT. Residues: CAWSRGGKTGELFF.

The rearrangement links TRBV5-4 to TRBJ2-3; 9 bases align to TRBD2. CDR3 length: 16 residues. The ends lost 4 bases at V and 6 bases at J; junction bases unmatched: 12. CDR1 is SGHNT and CDR2 is YYREEE in the germline V gene (reference sequence). Here the CDR3 reads CASSPPGRGGPDTQYF. CDR3 nucleotides: TGTGCCAGCAGCCCCCCCGGGCGGGGGGGCCCCGATACGCAGTATTTT.

The V call is TRBV5-4, the J call TRBJ1-4; weak D call: TRBD1 (5 bases). The germline V gene has CDR1 SGHNT and CDR2 YYREEE (reference sequence). The CDR3 has 17 amino acids. V was pared by 4 bases and J by 6 bases, with 22 bases between. The CDR3 bases are TGTGCCAGCAGCCCCACCGCGGGGCCTCTCTCATATGAAAAACTGTTTTTT. Residues: CASSPTAGPLSYEKLFF.

This chain uses TRBV29-1 with TRBJ1-1, with D uncertain. Germline CDR1 is SQVTM and CDR2 is ANQGSEA. This CDR3 is built from 12 residues. The germline V and J ends were trimmed by 1 base and 10 bases, with 13 bases remaining between them. The CDR3 sequence: CSVEAFSMGAFF. DNA of the CDR3: TGCAGCGTTGAAGCCTTTTCGATGGGAGCTTTCTTT. The variable domain in full, with the rest retrieved from reference TRBV29-1 and TRBJ1-1, is SAVISQKPSRDICQRGTSLTIQCQVDSQVTMMFWYRQQPGQSLTLIATANQGSEATYESGFVIDKFPISRPNLTFSTLTVSNMSPEDSSIYLCSVEAFSMGAFFGQGTRLTVV.

J is TRBJ2-1 and V is TRBV19, with 12 bases that match TRBD2. With 2 bases clipped from V and 7 bases from J, the junction kept 6 bases outside the gene matches. In germline, CDR1 is LNHDA, CDR2 SQIVND (reference sequence). This CDR3 is built from 16 residues. CDR3 sequence reads: CASSIKLAGGLNEQFF. Here the CDR3 DNA reads TGTGCCAGTAGTATAAAACTAGCGGGGGGTTTGAATGAGCAGTTCTTC.

The chain recombines TRBV3-1 (or the pseudogene TRBV3-2) with TRBJ1-1; possible D gene TRBD1, 5 bases. Trimming pared 4 bases from V and 4 bases from J, leaving 28 bases between. Germline CDR1 reads LGHDT; CDR2 reads YNNKEL (reference sequence). The CDR3 is 19 residues long. CDR3: CASSPIDVGGEDEATEAFF. CDR3 nucleotide sequence: TGTGCCAGCAGCCCCATAGATGTCGGAGGGGAGGATGAGGCCACTGAAGCTTTCTTT.

V usage is TRBV6-5 and J usage is TRBJ1-2; D uncertain. This CDR3 spans 13 amino acids. CDR1 is MNHEY and CDR2 is SVGAGI in the germline V gene. Between the trimmed V and J ends, which lost 6 bases and 8 bases, there was a span of 16 bases. As DNA, the CDR3 is TGTGCCAGCAGCCAACAAAGGGAAGGCGGCTACACCTTC. As protein: CASSQQREGGYTF.

The chain links TRBV2 to TRBJ2-3; D uncertain. The CDR3 spans 12 residues. The V end was cut by 3 bases, the J end by 5 bases, with 6 bases between. Per the germline V gene, CDR1 is SNHLY and CDR2 is FYNNEI. This chain's CDR3 is CASSDSGDTQYF. CDR3 DNA sequence: TGTGCCAGCAGTGATTCAGGAGATACGCAGTATTTT.

The chain's CDR3 is CSVLQGDQPQHF. CDR3 bases: TGCAGCGTACTACAGGGAGATCAGCCCCAGCATTTT. V gene TRBV29-1 combines with J gene TRBJ1-5; TRBD1 is a possible D gene (6 bases). This CDR3 is built from 12 residues. Germline lookup yields CDR1 SQVTM and CDR2 ANQGSEA. The V end was cut by 6 bases, the J end by 5 bases, with 11 bases between.

The genes are TRBV7-9 and TRBJ2-3; 9 bases map to TRBD2. The germline CDR1 and CDR2 sequences are SEHNR and FQNEAQ (reference sequence). The CDR3 length is 18 residues. J was trimmed by 5 bases and V by 3 bases; bases with no gene match: 15. CDR3 bases: TGTGCCAGCAGCTTCGTGGCCTTTTTTAGCGGGAGTGGAGATACGCAGTATTTT. Encoded protein: CASSFVAFFSGSGDTQYF. Supplemented by reference TRBV7-9 and TRBJ2-3, the full variable domain reads DTGVSQNPRHKITKRGQNVTFRCDPISEHNRLYWYRQTLGQGPEFLTYFQNEAQLEKSRLLSDRFSAERPKGSFSTLEIQRTEQGDSAMYLCASSFVAFFSGSGDTQYFGPGTRLTVL.

The rearrangement joins TRBV13 to TRBJ2-3; TRBD2 matches 12 bases. Germline values: CDR1 PRHDT, CDR2 FYEKMQ (reference sequence). Germline trimming cut 3 bases from V and 7 bases from J; bases unmatched to any gene: 5. The CDR3 totals 15 residues. CDR3 sequence reads: CASSLTSGSRNTQYF. CDR3 coding DNA: TGTGCCAGCAGCTTGACTAGCGGGAGTCGTAATACGCAGTATTTT.